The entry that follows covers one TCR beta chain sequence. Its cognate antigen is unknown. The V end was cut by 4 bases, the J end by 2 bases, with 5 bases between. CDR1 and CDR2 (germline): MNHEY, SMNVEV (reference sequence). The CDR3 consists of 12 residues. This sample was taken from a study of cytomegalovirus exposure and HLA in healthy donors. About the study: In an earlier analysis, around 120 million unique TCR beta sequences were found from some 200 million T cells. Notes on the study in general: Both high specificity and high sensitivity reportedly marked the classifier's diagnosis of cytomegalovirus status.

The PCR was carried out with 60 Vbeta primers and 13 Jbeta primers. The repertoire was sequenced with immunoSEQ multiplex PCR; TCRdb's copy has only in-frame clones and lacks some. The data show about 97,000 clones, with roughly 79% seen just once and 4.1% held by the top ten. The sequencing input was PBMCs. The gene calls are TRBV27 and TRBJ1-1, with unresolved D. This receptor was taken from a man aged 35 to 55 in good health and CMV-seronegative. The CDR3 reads CASSSHNTEAFF. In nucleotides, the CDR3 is TGTGCCAGCAGTTCCCATAACACTGAAGCTTTCTTT.